This T cell receptor (beta chain) originates from a study of blood T cell repertoires in COVID-19. Method: immunoSEQ multiplex PCR; TCRdb's copy keeps in-frame clones and lacks some. The data show some 190,000 clones, around 82% seen once. This clone turned up a few times. CDR3 size: 14 residues. In germline, CDR1 is WSHSY, CDR2 SAAADI. V shed 8 bases, J shed 6 bases, and the junction held 10 bases outside the gene matches. J is TRBJ2-3 and V is TRBV10-2, with 8 bases lining up with TRBD1. Sequences were obtained from peripheral blood. The origin of this receptor is an elderly man with COVID-19, enrolled during active disease. The CDR3 DNA reads as TGCGCCAGCGCCGACAGGGGTAGTACGGATACGCAGTATTTT. Translation: CASADRGSTDTQYF.